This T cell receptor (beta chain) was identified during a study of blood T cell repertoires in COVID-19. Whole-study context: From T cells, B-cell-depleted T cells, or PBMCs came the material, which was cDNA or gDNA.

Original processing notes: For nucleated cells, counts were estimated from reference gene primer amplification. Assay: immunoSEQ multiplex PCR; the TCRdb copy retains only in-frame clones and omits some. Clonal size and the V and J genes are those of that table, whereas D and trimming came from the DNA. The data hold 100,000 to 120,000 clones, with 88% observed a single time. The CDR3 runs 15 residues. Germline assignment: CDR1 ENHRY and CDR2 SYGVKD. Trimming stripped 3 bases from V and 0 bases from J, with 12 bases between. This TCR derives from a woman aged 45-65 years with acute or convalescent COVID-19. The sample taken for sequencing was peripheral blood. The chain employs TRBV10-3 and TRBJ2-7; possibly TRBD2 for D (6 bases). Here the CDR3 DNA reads TGTGCCATCAGTGATCACGGGGGTGCCTCCTACGAGCAGTACTTC. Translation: CAISDHGGASYEQYF.